The following is a TCR beta chain sequence with its context. The cDNA was synthesized by 5'RACE incorporating 10-nucleotide random UMIs. Sequencing runs each yielded over 180 million TCR-beta sequences from 15-18 subjects. MiXCR was run by TCRdb on the 5' RACE reads, yielding one entry per CDR3 protein. The data contain approximately 40,000 distinct CDR3 sequences, 3% to 4.5% of them singletons. The germline gives CDR1 SGHRS, CDR2 YFSETQ. Trimming took 5 bases from V and 3 from J, leaving 11 bases between them. The CDR3 consists of 13 residues. The data stem from a study of neurological immune-mediated disorders. Study at large: Multiple sclerosis patients numbered 34, with about 30 relapsing-remitting and 3 secondary progressive.

The specimen was PBMCs. The sequence derives from a man in his thirties or forties with multiple sclerosis. V is TRBV5-1 and J is TRBJ1-2; unclear D gene. The CDR3 DNA reads TGCGCCAGCAGTCCAGGTTGGGACTATGGCTACACCTTC. Protein sequence: CASSPGWDYGYTF.